This T cell receptor beta chain was identified during a study of monozygotic twins with inflammatory bowel disease. After re-calling the 5' RACE reads, TCRdb lists one entry per CDR3 protein, DNA absent. The sample holds more than 75,000 distinct CDR3 sequences. What was sequenced was blood. The receptor's source is a human donor with ulcerative colitis or Crohn's disease, or a healthy co-twin of an affected twin (not recorded which).

CDR3 sequence: CASSPPGGTATNEKLFF. This chain connects TRBV7-9 to TRBJ1-4. This CDR3 comprises 17 residues. Germline V gene sequence: CDR1 SEHNR, CDR2 FQNEAQ (reference sequence).